The clone carrying this TCR beta chain came up a few times. What it recognizes is unknown. The source of the sample is a study of cytomegalovirus exposure and HLA in healthy donors. General study points: TRBV6-2, TRBV6-3 and some other V segments were unresolvable in 87-base-pair reads. The CMV antigen specificity of a few CMV-associated chains was confirmed through in vitro analysis. In a later analysis, around 18,000 TCR beta sequences were associated with HLA alleles at 0.05 false discovery rate.

This CDR3 contains 12 residues. V was pared by 4 bases and J by 6 bases, with 3 bases of the junction left unmatched. CDR1 and CDR2 from the germline V gene are SGHRS and YFSETQ. Vbeta (60) and Jbeta (13) primers were used in the PCR. Sequencing was performed with immunoSEQ multiplex PCR; in TCRdb, only in-frame clones are kept and a portion is missing. This sample has roughly 150,000 clones, with almost 75% found just once. The clonotype originates from a woman under 30 in good health and CMV-seropositive. The sample was PBMCs. This rearrangement joins TRBV5-1 to TRBJ2-7; 8 nucleotides match TRBD1. CDR3 nucleotide sequence: TGCGCCAGCAGCCCGACAGGGGCCGAGCAGTACTTC. It codes for CASSPTGAEQYF.